The entry below describes one T cell receptor beta chain. Antigen unknown. The sample comes from a study of T cell responses to AZD1222 COVID-19 vaccine. Some clones are missing from TCRdb's copy, which holds only in-frame ones; the method was immunoSEQ multiplex PCR. The sample lists approximately 190,000 clones, under 95% occurring once. Findings and caveats of the study: Donors, mostly white British, included more females; clonal diversity was possibly underestimated. Baseline seropositivity characterized only six AZD1222 recipients. Repertoire sampling happened only post peak T cell response.

The CDR3 has 13 residues. V was pared by 1 base and J by 16 bases, with 10 bases of the junction left unmatched. Germline-derived CDR1 and CDR2 are LNHNV and YYDKDF (reference sequence). Material: peripheral blood, obtained on day 0 of AZD1222 vaccination. The chain carries TRBV15 and TRBJ1-5, with 7 positions matching TRBD1. The receptor was isolated from an adult in good health. The CDR3 region has the DNA TGTGCCACCAGCAGAGTGATCCCGGGACAGTTACATTTT. Protein sequence: CATSRVIPGQLHF.